This T cell receptor beta chain was captured in a study of T-cell memory formation after mild COVID-19. Study-wide context: TCR clusters were largely donor specific.

Study results and caveats: CD4+ contracting clones were found mainly in CM and EM, and CD8+ ones in EMRA.

In this sample, this clonotype turned up a few times. The antigen is not known. This CDR3 region has 12 residues. Trimming left V 3 bases short and J 2 bases short, with 7 bases between. Germline loops: CDR1 DFQATT, CDR2 SNEGSKA (reference sequence). With constant-segment primers, 5'RACE yielded cDNA libraries of TCR alpha and TCR beta that carried sample barcodes and UMIs. TCRdb called the 5' RACE reads again in MiXCR, with one record for every CDR3 protein. The sample records roughly 380,000 distinct CDR3 sequences, 25% to 30% being singletons. This chain connects TRBV20-1 to TRBJ2-5; no definite D call. Sequencing was carried out using PBMCs or a T cell subset sorted from them (not recorded which). The TCR originated in an adult woman who had mild COVID-19 (a few samples of this study predate the infection). Cell type and time point are not known. The CDR3 nucleotides are TGCAGTGCTAGTCGCCAGCAAGAGACCCAGTACTTC. Translating gives CSASRQQETQYF.